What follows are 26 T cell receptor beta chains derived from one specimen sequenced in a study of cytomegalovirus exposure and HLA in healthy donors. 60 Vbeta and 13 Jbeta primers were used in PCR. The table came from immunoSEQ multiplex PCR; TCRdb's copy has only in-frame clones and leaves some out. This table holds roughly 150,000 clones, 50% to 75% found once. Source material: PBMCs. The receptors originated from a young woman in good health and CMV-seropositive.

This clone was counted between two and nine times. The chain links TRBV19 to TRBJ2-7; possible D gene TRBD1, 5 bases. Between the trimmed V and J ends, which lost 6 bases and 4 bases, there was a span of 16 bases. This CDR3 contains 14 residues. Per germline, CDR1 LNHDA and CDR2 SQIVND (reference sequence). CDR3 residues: CASRRDRGSYEQYF. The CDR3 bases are TGTGCCAGTAGAAGAGATAGGGGAAGTTACGAGCAGTACTTC.

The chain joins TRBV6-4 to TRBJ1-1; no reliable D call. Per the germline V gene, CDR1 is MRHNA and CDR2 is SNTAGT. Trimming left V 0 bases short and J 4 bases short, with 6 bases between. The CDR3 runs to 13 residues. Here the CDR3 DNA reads TGTGCCAGCAGTGACTCCCCATCCACTGAAGCTTTCTTT. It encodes CASSDSPSTEAFF.

The CDR3: CASSLGGIEQYF. CDR3 bases: TGTGCCAGCAGCTTAGGAGGGATCGAGCAGTACTTC. The gene calls are TRBV7-6 and TRBJ2-5; D might be TRBD2 (5 bases). The end of the DNA is better explained by TRBJ2-7, so the J call may be wrong. This CDR3 has 12 amino acids. CDR1 is SGHVS and CDR2 is FNYEAQ in the germline V gene.

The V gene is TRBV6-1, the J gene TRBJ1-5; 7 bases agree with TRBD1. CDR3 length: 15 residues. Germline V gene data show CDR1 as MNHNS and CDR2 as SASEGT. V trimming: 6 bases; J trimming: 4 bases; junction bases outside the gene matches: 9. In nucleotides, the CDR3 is TGTGCCAGCAGCACGGACAGGCGGATTAATCAGCCCCAGCATTTT. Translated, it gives CASSTDRRINQPQHF.

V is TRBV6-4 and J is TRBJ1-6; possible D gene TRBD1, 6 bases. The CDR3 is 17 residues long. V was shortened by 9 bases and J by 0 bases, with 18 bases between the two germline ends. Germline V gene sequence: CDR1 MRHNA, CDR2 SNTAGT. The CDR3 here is CARPEGGNSSYNSPLHF. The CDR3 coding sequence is TGTGCCAGACCTGAGGGGGGGAATAGCTCCTATAATTCACCCCTCCACTTT.

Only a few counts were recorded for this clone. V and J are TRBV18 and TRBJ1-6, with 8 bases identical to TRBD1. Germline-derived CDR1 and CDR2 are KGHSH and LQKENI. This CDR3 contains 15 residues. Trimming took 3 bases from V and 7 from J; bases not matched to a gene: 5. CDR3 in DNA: TGTGCCAGCTCACCCGACAGGGGTTTCAATTCACCCCTCCACTTT. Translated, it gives CASSPDRGFNSPLHF.

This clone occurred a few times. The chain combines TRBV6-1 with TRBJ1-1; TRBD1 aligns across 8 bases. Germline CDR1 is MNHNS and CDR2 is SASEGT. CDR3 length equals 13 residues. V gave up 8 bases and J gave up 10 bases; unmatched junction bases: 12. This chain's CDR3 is CASFRTGRIRAFF. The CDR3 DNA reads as TGTGCCAGCTTCCGGACAGGGAGGATCAGAGCTTTCTTT.

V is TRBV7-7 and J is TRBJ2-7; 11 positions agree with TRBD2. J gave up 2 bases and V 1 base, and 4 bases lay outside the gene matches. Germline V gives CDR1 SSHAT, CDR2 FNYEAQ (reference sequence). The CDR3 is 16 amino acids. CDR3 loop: CASSLVLAGEAYEQYF. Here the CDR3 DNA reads TGTGCCAGCAGCTTAGTACTAGCGGGAGAGGCCTACGAGCAGTACTTC.

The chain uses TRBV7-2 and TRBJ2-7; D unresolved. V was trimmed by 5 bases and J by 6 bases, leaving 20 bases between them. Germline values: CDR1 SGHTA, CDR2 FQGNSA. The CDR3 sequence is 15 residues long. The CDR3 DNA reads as TGTGCCAGCAGCATCCACGGCTCCCAGCCGGGCGAGCAGTACTTC. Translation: CASSIHGSQPGEQYF.

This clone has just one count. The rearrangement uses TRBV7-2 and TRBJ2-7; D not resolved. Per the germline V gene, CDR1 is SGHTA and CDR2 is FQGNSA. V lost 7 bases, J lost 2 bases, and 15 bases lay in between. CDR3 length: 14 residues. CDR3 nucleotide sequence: TGTGCCAGCACCCCTATGGTCACCACCTACGAGCAGTACTTC. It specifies CASTPMVTTYEQYF.

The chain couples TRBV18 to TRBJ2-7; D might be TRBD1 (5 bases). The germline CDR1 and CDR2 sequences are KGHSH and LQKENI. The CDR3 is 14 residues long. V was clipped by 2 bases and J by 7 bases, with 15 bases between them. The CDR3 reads CASSPGVAGREQYF. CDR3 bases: TGTGCCAGCTCACCAGGAGTGGCAGGGCGTGAGCAGTACTTC.

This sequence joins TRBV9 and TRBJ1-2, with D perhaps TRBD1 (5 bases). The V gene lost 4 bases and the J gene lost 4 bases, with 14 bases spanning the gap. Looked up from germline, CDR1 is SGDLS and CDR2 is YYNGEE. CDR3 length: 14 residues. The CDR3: CASSHTDSAYGYTF. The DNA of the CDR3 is TGTGCCAGCAGCCATACTGACAGCGCCTATGGCTACACCTTC.

CDR3 residues: CASSQAGTSHEQFF. DNA for the CDR3: TGCGCCAGCAGCCAGGCCGGGACTAGCCATGAGCAGTTCTTC. V usage is TRBV4-1 and J usage is TRBJ2-1, with TRBD2 matching over 9 bases. Trimming removed 3 bases from V and 8 bases from J; junction bases left unmatched: 5. The CDR3 spans 14 residues. CDR1 is MGHRA and CDR2 is YSYEKL in the germline V gene.

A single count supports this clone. CDR3 nucleotide sequence: TGTGCCAGTAGTATCAGGGACAACCTCTTAACGTACGAGCAGTACTTC. It codes for CASSIRDNLLTYEQYF. The chain joins TRBV19 to TRBJ2-7, with TRBD1 as a possible D gene (6 bases). Germline assignment: CDR1 LNHDA and CDR2 SQIVND (reference sequence). Trimming took 3 bases from V and 4 from J, leaving 19 bases between them. There are 16 residues in the CDR3.

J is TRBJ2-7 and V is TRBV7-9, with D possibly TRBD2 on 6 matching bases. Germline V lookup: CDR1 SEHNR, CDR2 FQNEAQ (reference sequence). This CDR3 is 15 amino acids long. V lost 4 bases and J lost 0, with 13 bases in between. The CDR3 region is CASSSTAGSSYEQYF. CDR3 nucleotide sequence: TGTGCCAGCAGCTCAACGGCGGGGAGCTCCTACGAGCAGTACTTC.

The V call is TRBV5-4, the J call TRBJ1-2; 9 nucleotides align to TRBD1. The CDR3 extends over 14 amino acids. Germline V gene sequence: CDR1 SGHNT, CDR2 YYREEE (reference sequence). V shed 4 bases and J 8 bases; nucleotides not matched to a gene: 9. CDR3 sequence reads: CASSLSGTGRGYTF. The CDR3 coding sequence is TGTGCCAGCAGCCTCTCCGGGACAGGGAGAGGCTACACCTTC.

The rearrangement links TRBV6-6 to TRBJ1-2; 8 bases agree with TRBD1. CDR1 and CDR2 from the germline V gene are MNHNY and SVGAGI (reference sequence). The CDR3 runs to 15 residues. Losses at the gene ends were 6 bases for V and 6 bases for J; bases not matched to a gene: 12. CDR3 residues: CASRQTRYRGNGYTF. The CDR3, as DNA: TGTGCCAGCAGACAAACAAGATACAGGGGGAATGGCTACACCTTC.

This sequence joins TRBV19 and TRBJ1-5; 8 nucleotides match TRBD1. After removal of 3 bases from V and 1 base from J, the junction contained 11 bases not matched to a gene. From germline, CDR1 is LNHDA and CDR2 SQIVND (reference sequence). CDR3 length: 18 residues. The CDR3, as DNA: TGTGCCAGTAGTATTGGGGCAGGGGGCTACGGAAGCAATCAGCCCCAGCATTTT. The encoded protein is CASSIGAGGYGSNQPQHF. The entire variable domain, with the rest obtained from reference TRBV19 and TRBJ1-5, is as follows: DGGITQSPKYLFRKEGQNVTLSCEQNLNHDAMYWYRQDPGQGLRLIYYSQIVNDFQKGDIAEGYSVSREKKESFPLTVTSAQKNPTAFYLCASSIGAGGYGSNQPQHFGDGTRLSIL.

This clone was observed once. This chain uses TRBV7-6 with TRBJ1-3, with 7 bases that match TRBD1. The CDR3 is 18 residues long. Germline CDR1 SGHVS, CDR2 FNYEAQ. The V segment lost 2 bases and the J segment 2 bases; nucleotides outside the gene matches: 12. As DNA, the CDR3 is TGTGCCAGCAGCTTATCGTCCCTGACAGGGCGGGCTGGAAACACCATATATTTT. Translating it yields CASSLSSLTGRAGNTIYF.

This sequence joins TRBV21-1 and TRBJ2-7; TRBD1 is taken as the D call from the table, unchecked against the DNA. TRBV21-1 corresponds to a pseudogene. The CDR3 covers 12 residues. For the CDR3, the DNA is TGTGCCAGCAGCAGGACAACCCACGAGCAGTACTTC. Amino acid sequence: CASSRTTHEQYF.

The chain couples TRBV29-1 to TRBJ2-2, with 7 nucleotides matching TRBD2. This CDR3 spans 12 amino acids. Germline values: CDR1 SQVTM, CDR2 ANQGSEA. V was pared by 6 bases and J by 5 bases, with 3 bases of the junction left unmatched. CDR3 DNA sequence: TGCAGCGTCGGAGCGGGAACCGGGGAGCTGTTTTTT. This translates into CSVGAGTGELFF.

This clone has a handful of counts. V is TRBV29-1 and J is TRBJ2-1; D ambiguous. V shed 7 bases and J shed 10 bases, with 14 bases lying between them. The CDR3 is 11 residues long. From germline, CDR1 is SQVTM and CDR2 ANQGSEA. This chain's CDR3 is CSGGVGGEQFF. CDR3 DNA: TGCAGCGGAGGTGTGGGTGGGGAGCAGTTCTTC.

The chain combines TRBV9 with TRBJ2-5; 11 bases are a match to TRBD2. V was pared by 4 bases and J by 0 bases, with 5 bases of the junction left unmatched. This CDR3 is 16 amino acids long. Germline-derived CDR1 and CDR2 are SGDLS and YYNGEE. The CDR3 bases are TGTGCCAGCAGCTCAAGACTAGCGGGGTACCAAGAGACCCAGTACTTC. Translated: CASSSRLAGYQETQYF. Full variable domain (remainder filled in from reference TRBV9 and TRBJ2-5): DSGVTQTPKHLITATGQRVTLRCSPRSGDLSVYWYQQSLDQGLQFLIQYYNGEERAKGNILERFSAQQFPDLHSELNLSSLELGDSALYFCASSSRLAGYQETQYFGPGTRLLVL.

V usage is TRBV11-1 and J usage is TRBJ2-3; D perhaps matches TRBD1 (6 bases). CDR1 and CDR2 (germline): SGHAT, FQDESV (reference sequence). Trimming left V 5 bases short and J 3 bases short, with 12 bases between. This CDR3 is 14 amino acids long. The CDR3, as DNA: TGTGCCAGCAGCCCATTAACAGGGACAGATACGCAGTATTTT. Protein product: CASSPLTGTDTQYF.

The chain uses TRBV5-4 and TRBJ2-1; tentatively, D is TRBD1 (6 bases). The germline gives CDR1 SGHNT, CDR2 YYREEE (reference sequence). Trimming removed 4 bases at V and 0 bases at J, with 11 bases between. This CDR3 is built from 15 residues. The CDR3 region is CASSQDSHSYNEQFF. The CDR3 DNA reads TGTGCCAGCAGCCAGGACAGCCACTCCTACAATGAGCAGTTCTTC.

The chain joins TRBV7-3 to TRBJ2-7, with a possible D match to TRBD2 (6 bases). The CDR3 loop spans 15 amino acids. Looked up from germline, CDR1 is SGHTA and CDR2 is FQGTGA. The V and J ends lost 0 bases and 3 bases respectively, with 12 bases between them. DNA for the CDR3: TGTGCCAGCAGCTTAACGGGCGGGGCCGGCTACGAGCAGTACTTC. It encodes CASSLTGGAGYEQYF.